A single sample is the source of the 21 T cell receptor beta chains below, sequenced in a study of cytomegalovirus exposure and HLA in healthy donors. The PCR was carried out with 60 Vbeta primers and 13 Jbeta primers. Assay used: immunoSEQ multiplex PCR; TCRdb lists only in-frame clones, some missing. The profile shows approximately 190,000 clones, roughly 80% of them singletons. Sequencing was done on a sample of PBMCs. These receptor sequences come from a woman aged 18-35 years in good health and CMV-seronegative.

The count of this clone is one. This chain joins TRBV15 and TRBJ2-3; 12 positions match TRBD2. V gave up 0 bases and J gave up 0 bases; unmatched junction bases: 10. This CDR3 has 20 residues. Germline CDR1 LNHNV, CDR2 YYDKDF (reference sequence). In nucleotides, the CDR3 is TGTGCCACCAGCAGAGAACTAGCGGGAGGCTGGATCTCTAGCACAGATACGCAGTATTTT. Translated: CATSRELAGGWISSTDTQYF.

The V call is TRBV9, the J call TRBJ2-7; no reliable D call. V lost 0 bases and J lost 2, with 9 bases in between. Germline CDR1 SGDLS, CDR2 YYNGEE. The CDR3 is 14 amino acids. For the CDR3, the DNA is TGTGCCAGCAGCGTAGAACATAATGCCTACGAGCAGTACTTC. It is translated as CASSVEHNAYEQYF.

This clone was seen just once. The J gene is TRBJ1-5, the V gene TRBV9, with D unclear. Germline lookup yields CDR1 SGDLS and CDR2 YYNGEE. V gave up 1 base and J gave up 1 base, with 15 bases separating them. The CDR3 consists of 17 residues. The CDR3 nucleotides are TGTGCCAGCAGCGTAAGGGAGCGGGGAAAAAGCAATCAGCCCCAGCATTTT. Translated: CASSVRERGKSNQPQHF.

V and J are TRBV9 and TRBJ2-1; 13 nucleotides line up with TRBD2. With 3 bases clipped from V and 8 bases from J, the junction kept 11 bases outside the gene matches. The CDR3 extends over 17 amino acids. Germline V gene data show CDR1 as SGDLS and CDR2 as YYNGEE. The CDR3 region has the DNA TGTGCCAGCAGCGCTACAATCGGACTAGCGGGAGTTCATGAGCAGTTCTTC. Translation: CASSATIGLAGVHEQFF.

The rearrangement joins TRBV7-2 to TRBJ1-1, with 7 bases identical to TRBD1. V gave up 5 bases and J gave up 4 bases; unmatched junction bases: 7. The germline gives CDR1 SGHTA, CDR2 FQGNSA. The CDR3 length is 14 residues. CDR3 sequence reads: CASSPQGGGTEAFF. For the CDR3, the DNA is TGTGCCAGCAGCCCCCAGGGGGGAGGCACTGAAGCTTTCTTT. The whole variable domain, filled in from reference TRBV7-2 and TRBJ1-1, reads GAGVSQSPSNKVTEKGKDVELRCDPISGHTALYWYRQSLGQGLEFLIYFQGNSAPDKSGLPSDRFSAERTGGSVSTLTIQRTQQEDSAVYLCASSPQGGGTEAFFGQGTRLTVV.

This chain links TRBV19 with TRBJ1-2, with TRBD1 as a possible D gene (6 bases). The CDR3 consists of 14 residues. CDR1 LNHDA and CDR2 SQIVND come from the germline V gene (reference sequence). V lost 6 bases and J lost 3, with 14 bases in between. This chain's CDR3 is CASSWDNTYYGYTF. Here the CDR3 DNA reads TGTGCCAGTAGCTGGGACAACACCTACTATGGCTACACCTTC.

The chain is built from TRBV4-3 and TRBJ2-1, with 9 bases that match TRBD2. The germline gives CDR1 LGHNA, CDR2 YSLEER. The CDR3 length is 15 residues. V lost 5 bases to trimming and J lost 3 bases; unmatched junction nucleotides: 5. The CDR3 nucleotides are TGCGCCAGCAGCAATGGACTAGCGCTCTACAATGAGCAGTTCTTC. It codes for CASSNGLALYNEQFF.

Only one count was recorded for this clone. The chain links TRBV18 to TRBJ1-5, with 9 bases identical to TRBD1. The V segment lost 0 bases and the J segment 4 bases; nucleotides outside the gene matches: 1. The CDR3 length is 15 residues. From germline, CDR1 is KGHSH and CDR2 LQKENI. CDR3 sequence (DNA): TGTGCCAGCTCACCACCGGGACAGGGAAATCAGCCCCAGCATTTT. Its translation is CASSPPGQGNQPQHF.

The chain employs TRBV7-2 and TRBJ2-2, with TRBD1 matching 10 bases. The J segment lost 9 bases and the V segment lost 5 bases, leaving 9 bases of the junction unmatched. Per the germline V gene, CDR1 is SGHTA and CDR2 is FQGNSA. This CDR3 is 15 amino acids long. This CDR3 is CASSLGGTGARELFF. The DNA for the CDR3 is TGTGCCAGCAGCCTAGGGGGGACAGGGGCCCGGGAGCTGTTTTTT.

The chain combines TRBV19 with TRBJ1-5; a possible D gene is TRBD1 (6 bases). The CDR3 loop spans 15 amino acids. Germline V gene data show CDR1 as LNHDA and CDR2 as SQIVND (reference sequence). V was pared by 5 bases and J by 0 bases, with 11 bases between. CDR3 in amino acids: CASSLGQNSNQPQHF. The CDR3 DNA reads as TGTGCCAGTAGTCTAGGACAGAATAGCAATCAGCCCCAGCATTTT.

The chain couples TRBV30 to TRBJ2-2, with D maybe TRBD2 (5 bases). V was pared by 6 bases and J by 6 bases, with 11 bases between. This CDR3 has 12 amino acids. CDR1 is GTSNPN, CDR2 SVGIG, per germline (reference sequence). Here the CDR3 DNA reads TGTGCCTGCCCTCGAGCGGCCGGGGAGCTGTTTTTT. Protein: CACPRAAGELFF. Supplemented by reference TRBV30 and TRBJ2-2, the full variable domain reads SQTIHQWPATLVQPVGSPLSLECTVEGTSNPNLYWYRQAAGRGLQLLFYSVGIGQISSEVPQNLSASRPQDRQFILSSKKLLLSDSGFYLCACPRAAGELFFGEGSRLTVL.

The chain couples TRBV18 to TRBJ2-4, with TRBD2 identical over 7 bases. The CDR3 contains 16 residues. V was pared by 3 bases and J by 3 bases, with 8 bases of the junction left unmatched. Germline CDR1 and CDR2: KGHSH and LQKENI. CDR3 in amino acids: CASSPLREPDKNIQYF. As DNA, the CDR3 is TGTGCCAGCTCACCCCTGCGGGAGCCGGACAAAAACATTCAGTACTTC. The complete variable domain, with remaining parts taken from reference TRBV18 and TRBJ2-4, reads NAGVMQNPRHLVRRRGQEARLRCSPMKGHSHVYWYRQLPEEGLKFMVYLQKENIIDESGMPKERFSAEFPKEGPSILRIQQVVRGDSAAYFCASSPLREPDKNIQYFGAGTRLSVL.

The chain carries TRBV10-3 and TRBJ1-1; 9 bases fit TRBD1. After removal of 11 bases from V and 6 bases from J, the junction contained 10 bases not matched to a gene. The CDR3 sequence is 13 residues long. Germline assignment: CDR1 ENHRY and CDR2 SYGVKD. Here the CDR3 DNA reads TGTGCCGCGAGACAGGGGGGTAACGCTGAAGCTTTCTTT. This gives the protein CAARQGGNAEAFF.

A remark on this clone: Other DNA sequences from this sample encode an identical CDR3 as well. The chain is built from TRBV7-2 and TRBJ2-1, with 7 bases matching TRBD1. The CDR3 length is 16 residues. Germline values: CDR1 SGHTA, CDR2 FQGNSA. The junction had 9 bases not matched to a gene; V was cut back by 1 base and J by 6 bases. The CDR3 nucleotides are TGTGCCAGCAGCTTAGTCCACAGGGGAGAAGGCAATGAGCAGTTCTTC. It is translated as CASSLVHRGEGNEQFF.

The V call is TRBV10-1, the J call TRBJ2-7, with D perhaps matching TRBD2 (6 bases). Germline values: CDR1 WNHNN, CDR2 SYGVQD (reference sequence). V was shortened by 5 bases and J by 4 bases, with 12 bases between the two germline ends. This CDR3 has 13 residues. The CDR3 protein is CASSFTGVYEQYV. The CDR3 coding sequence is TGCGCCAGCAGTTTTACGGGGGTTTACGAGCAGTACGTC.

This chain connects TRBV29-1 to TRBJ2-1; 11 bases line up with TRBD2. This CDR3 comprises 18 residues. Germline V gene lookup returns CDR1 SQVTM and CDR2 ANQGSEA. Unmatched junction bases numbered 20, after V lost 7 bases and J lost 6 bases. In DNA, the CDR3 is TGCAGCGGTCTACTGCAACTGTCGGGACTAGCGGCCTCCAATGAGCAGTTCTTC. Translated, it gives CSGLLQLSGLAASNEQFF.

This clone came up a few times. The chain combines TRBV6-6 with TRBJ1-1; no reliable D call. CDR1 and CDR2 from the germline V gene are MNHNY and SVGAGI (reference sequence). With 2 bases removed from V and 7 bases from J, the gap between germline ends came to 14 bases. This CDR3 has 14 residues. Here the CDR3 reads CASSYGQVFIEAFF. The CDR3 DNA sequence: TGTGCCAGCAGTTACGGGCAGGTGTTTATTGAAGCTTTCTTT.

V is TRBV9 and J is TRBJ2-7; 8 nucleotides agree with TRBD1. This CDR3 has 15 residues. Germline CDR1 SGDLS, CDR2 YYNGEE. J was trimmed by 5 bases and V by 4 bases; bases with no gene match: 11. The CDR3 DNA reads TGTGCCAGCAGCTCGGGTTGGACAGGGTCCCACGAGCAGTACTTC. It codes for CASSSGWTGSHEQYF. Full variable domain (missing parts from reference TRBV9 and TRBJ2-7): DSGVTQTPKHLITATGQRVTLRCSPRSGDLSVYWYQQSLDQGLQFLIQYYNGEERAKGNILERFSAQQFPDLHSELNLSSLELGDSALYFCASSSGWTGSHEQYFGPGTRLTVT.

The CDR3 here is CASSQSDRAIFTGELFF. CDR3 nucleotide sequence: TGCGCCAGCAGTCAATCTGATCGAGCGATTTTCACCGGGGAGCTGTTTTTT. V gene TRBV23-1 combines with J gene TRBJ2-2; D unclear. TRBV23-1 is sorted into the ORF group, with uncertain function. V lost 0 bases and J lost 4, with 15 bases in between. The CDR3 sequence is 17 residues long.

CDR3 residues: CASSPLARDRVELDGYTF. In nucleotides, the CDR3 is TGTGCCAGCTCACCACTGGCTCGAGATAGGGTTGAACTAGATGGCTACACCTTC. This chain links TRBV18 with TRBJ1-2, with no clear D. The CDR3 is 18 amino acids. With 1 base removed from V and 6 bases from J, the gap between germline ends came to 24 bases. CDR1 and CDR2 from the germline V gene are KGHSH and LQKENI.

In nucleotides, the CDR3 is TGTGCCAGCAGCCACCGGACTCCTCCCGAGACCCAGTACTTC. It is translated as CASSHRTPPETQYF. J is TRBJ2-5 and V is TRBV7-2, with a tentative D call TRBD2 (5 bases). The CDR3 has 14 residues. Germline V gives CDR1 SGHTA, CDR2 FQGNSA. V gave up 5 bases and J gave up 5 bases, with 15 bases separating them.